This T cell receptor (beta chain) was captured in a study of PD-1 blockade in mismatch repair-deficient tumors. The germline V gene encodes CDR1 MGHDK and CDR2 SYGVNS. This CDR3 has 14 amino acids. V lost 7 bases and J lost 2, with 14 bases in between. The method was immunoSEQ multiplex PCR; TCRdb's version includes in-frame clones alone and lacks a portion of them. The profile covers some 100,000 clones, with over 75% appearing a single time and around 6.5% taken by the ten largest. This clone has a handful of counts. The sample consisted of peripheral blood, taken 35 to 37 weeks after starting pembrolizumab. This clonotype originated in an adult with mismatch repair-deficient cancer. V and J are TRBV25-1 and TRBJ1-1; no clear D. CDR3 in DNA: TGTGCCAGCAAGGACTCCGGACCTAACACTGAAGCTTTCTTT. Protein product: CASKDSGPNTEAFF.